This T cell receptor beta chain was retrieved from a study of T cell responses to AZD1222 COVID-19 vaccine (dated by TCRdb to the early 2020s). Some background on the complete study: A total of under 250 trial participants underwent TCR sequencing, of whom 207 had received two doses of AZD1222 and 26 had received two doses of the MenACWY control vaccine. Trial participants were enrolled by age into subgroups of 18-55, 56-69 and 70-plus years, and about 150, 27 and 61 TCR-sequenced participants, respectively, were included in these subgroups.

With regard to this clone: No cognate antigen has been identified for it. Base qualities are not recorded, but no much larger clone differs from it by a single base.

What the work shows at the level of the full study, not this receptor alone: Epitopes outside the regions mutated in the B.1.351 and B.1.1.7 variants were reportedly recognized by nearly half of the unique spike-specific TCRs. Vaccine-associated CD4 TCRs spanned the whole spike protein, with dominant responses in regions 160-218 and 743-854. Most participants were white British and females outnumbered males, and the authors suggested that clonal diversity may have been underestimated. In the small 56-69-year group, the increase in depth fell short of significance, most likely because of low power. After two AZD1222 doses, spike-specific TCR breadth and depth were significantly higher than at day 0 and than in MenACWY recipients. Conclusions about previously exposed vaccinees were limited because only 6 or 7 AZD1222 recipients were SARS-CoV-2 seropositive at baseline. No day 14 peak-response samples were available, so repertoires were characterized only after the peak T cell response.

According to the study, the label for this sample's time point signals: about 28 days (+/-7) after the second vaccine dose. AZD1222 recipients whose second dose came at about 4 weeks and those whose second dose came at about 12 weeks were combined into one group, since spike-specific TCR depth and breadth did not differ between the two schedules. The vaccinee samples were drawn from two UK trials, COV001 and COV002, one of which was a single-blind randomized controlled phase 2/3 trial testing AZD1222 (ChAdOx1 nCoV-19) in healthy adults. For TCRbeta chain sequencing, PBMC samples from trial participants were taken at day 0 and at day 28 after the second dose. The CDR3 regions of human TCRbeta chains were analyzed by immunosequencing. The published analysis was carried out like this. Repertoire TCRs were checked for matches against a reference library of SARS-CoV-2-specific TCRs that had been generated using the MIRA antigen-specificity platform. Breadth was defined as the fraction of unique TCRs that were SARS-CoV-2-associated, and depth was defined as the fraction of total T cells that were SARS-CoV-2-associated. Using the MIRA data, each spike-specific TCR was assigned both to the spike region to which the TCR was reactive and to a CD4 or CD8 class. Log10-transformed breadth and depth values were compared by one-way ANOVA with Sidak's multiple comparisons tests. Sourced from immuneACCESS, this table was stored by TCRdb with only in-frame sequences that have V and J called. A share of the clones is absent; for the studies checked, an unresolved V gene accounts for under half, and the remainder has no known explanation. That table furnishes V, J and clone size, whereas the DNA furnished D and trimming. This sample comprises 75,000 to 100,000 clones, 80% to 95% of them detected only once. Clones ranked in the top ten supply roughly 3% of the sample.

The V end loses 3 bases and the J end loses 2 bases, and a stretch of 5 bases separates them. Measured from the cysteine to the phenylalanine, the CDR3 is 12 residues long. Only the CDR3 part of the read is kept: 36 bases, read in frame from the first base. The germline V gene yields SGHTA for CDR1 and FQGNSA for CDR2. The starting material was peripheral blood, obtained 28 days after the second AZD1222 dose. In this chain, TRBV7-2 is recombined with TRBJ2-7, with a tentative D gene TRBD2 over 5 matching bases. The sequence was collected from an adult who received the AZD1222 COVID-19 vaccine. The CDR3: CASSFGTYEQYF. The bases are TGTGCCAGCAGCTTCGGGACCTACGAGCAGTACTTC.